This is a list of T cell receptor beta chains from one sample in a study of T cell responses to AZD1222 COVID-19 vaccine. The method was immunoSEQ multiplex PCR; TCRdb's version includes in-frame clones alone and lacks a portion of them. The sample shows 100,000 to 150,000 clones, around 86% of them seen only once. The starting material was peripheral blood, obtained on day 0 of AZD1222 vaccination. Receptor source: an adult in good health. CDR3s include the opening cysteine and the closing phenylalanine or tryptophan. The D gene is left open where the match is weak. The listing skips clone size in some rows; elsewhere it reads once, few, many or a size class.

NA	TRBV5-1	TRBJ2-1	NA	CASSLSQPLKGNEQFF	TGCGCCAGCAGCTTGTCTCAGCCTCTTAAGGGGAATGAGCAGTTCTTC
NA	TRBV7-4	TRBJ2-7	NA	CASTFREWVLSEQYF	TGTGCCAGCACCTTCCGGGAGTGGGTTCTCTCCGAGCAGTACTTC
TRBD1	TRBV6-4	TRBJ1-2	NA	CASRKTGGDYGYTF	TGTGCCAGCAGAAAGACAGGGGGCGACTATGGCTACACCTTC
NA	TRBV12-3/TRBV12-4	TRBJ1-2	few	CASSLGYGYTF	TGTGCCAGCAGTTTAGGGTATGGCTACACCTTC
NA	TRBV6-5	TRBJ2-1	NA	CASSSDVLSYNEQFF	TGTGCCAGCAGTTCTGATGTCCTCTCCTACAATGAGCAGTTCTTC
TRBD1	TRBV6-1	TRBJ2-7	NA	CASSEAGTGGEQYF	TGTGCCAGCAGTGAAGCGGGGACAGGAGGCGAGCAGTACTTC
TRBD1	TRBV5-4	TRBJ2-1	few	CASVVRGGDEQFF	TGTGCCAGCGTTGTGAGAGGGGGCGATGAGCAGTTCTTC
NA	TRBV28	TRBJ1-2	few	CASSLGHNYGYTF	TGTGCCAGCAGTTTAGGCCATAACTATGGCTACACCTTC
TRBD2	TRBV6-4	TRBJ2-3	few	CASSATSGGPTDTQYF	TGTGCCAGCAGTGCGACTAGCGGGGGACCCACAGATACGCAGTATTTT
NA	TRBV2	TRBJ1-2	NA	CASILLTANYGYTF	TGTGCCAGCATTTTATTGACAGCTAACTATGGCTACACCTTC
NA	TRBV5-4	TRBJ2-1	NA	CASSSGQGQYNEQFF	TGTGCCAGCAGCTCTGGGCAGGGGCAGTACAATGAGCAGTTCTTC
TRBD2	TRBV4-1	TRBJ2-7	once	CASSQRDYPYEQYF	TGCGCCAGCAGCCAGCGGGACTACCCCTACGAGCAGTACTTC
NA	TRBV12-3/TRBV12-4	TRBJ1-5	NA	CASSFNRDQPQHF	TGTGCCAGCAGCTTTAACAGGGATCAGCCCCAGCATTTT
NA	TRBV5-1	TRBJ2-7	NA	CASSPGSAYEQYF	TGCGCCAGCAGCCCTGGGTCCGCCTACGAGCAGTACTTC
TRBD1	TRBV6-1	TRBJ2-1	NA	CASSSPRQGANEQFF	TGTGCCAGCAGTTCACCCAGACAGGGGGCGAATGAGCAGTTCTTC
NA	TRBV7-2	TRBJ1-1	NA	CASSLEGGKTEAFF	TGTGCCAGCAGCTTAGAGGGCGGGAAGACTGAAGCTTTCTTT
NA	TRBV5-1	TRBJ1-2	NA	CASSSGGYGYTF	TGCGCCAGCAGTTCTGGCGGCTATGGCTACACCTTC
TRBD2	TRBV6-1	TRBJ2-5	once	CASSEIRGGPQETQYF	TGTGCCAGCAGTGAAATACGGGGGGGCCCTCAAGAGACCCAGTACTTC
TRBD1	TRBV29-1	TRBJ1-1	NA	CSDATGSGTEAFF	TGCAGCGATGCGACAGGGTCGGGTACTGAAGCTTTCTTT
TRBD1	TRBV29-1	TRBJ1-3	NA	CSVEDDRGNTIYF	TGCAGCGTTGAAGACGACAGGGGCAACACCATATATTTT
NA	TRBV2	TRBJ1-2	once	CASSEYSSYGYTF	TGTGCCAGCAGTGAATACAGCTCCTATGGCTACACCTTC
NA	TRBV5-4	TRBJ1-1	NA	CASSLAGTYTEAFF	TGTGCCAGCAGCTTGGCCGGGACTTACACTGAAGCTTTCTTT